The clone carrying this T cell receptor (beta chain) was observed many times. Antigen unknown. The sample belongs to a study of neurological immune-mediated disorders. Overall study results and limits: None of the CDR3 amino acid sequences in expanded clones turned up in more than one subject, which points to private repertoires in all groups. With the multiple sclerosis repertoire cluster, neither clinical nor MRI features showed any association.

Germline lookup yields CDR1 KGHSH and CDR2 LQKENI. The CDR3 sequence is 14 residues long. V lost 1 base and J lost 5; bases outside the gene matches: 4. The unsorted libraries were made from 2 million PBMCs kept at -80 C. The method for making cDNA was 5'RACE, and it used 10-nucleotide random UMIs. Each CDR3 protein gets one entry after TCRdb re-called the 5' RACE reads with MiXCR. This sample has about 35,000 distinct CDR3 sequences; 3% to 4.5% occur once, and the top ten carry 2% to 2.5%. This chain connects TRBV18 to TRBJ2-7; TRBD1 matches 8 bases. Material: PBMCs. The sequence was collected from a young man with multiple sclerosis. The CDR3 bases are TGTGCCAGCTCACCACTGGCAGGGGGCCACGAGCAGTACTTC. Amino acid sequence: CASSPLAGGHEQYF.